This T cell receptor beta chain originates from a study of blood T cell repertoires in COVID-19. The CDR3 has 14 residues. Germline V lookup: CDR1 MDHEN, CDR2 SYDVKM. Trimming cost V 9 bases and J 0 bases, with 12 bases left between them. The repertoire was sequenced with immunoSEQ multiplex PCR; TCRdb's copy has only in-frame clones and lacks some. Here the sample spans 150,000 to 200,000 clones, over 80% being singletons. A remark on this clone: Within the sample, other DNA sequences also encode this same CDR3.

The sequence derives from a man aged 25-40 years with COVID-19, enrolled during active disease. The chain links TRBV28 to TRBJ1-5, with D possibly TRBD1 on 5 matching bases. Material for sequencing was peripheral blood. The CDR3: CASSSGGSNQPQHF. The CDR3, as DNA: TGTGCCAGTTCCTCGGGGGGTAGCAATCAGCCCCAGCATTTT.